The 6 T cell receptor beta chains listed next were all sequenced from one sample in a study of relationships among human T cell subsets. Semiquantitative ARM-PCR amplified T cell receptor alpha and beta CDR3 regions from mRNA. Tagged nested gene-specific primers were used first, then communal superprimers amplified exponentially. TCRdb re-analysed the multiplex PCR reads in MiXCR, keeping a single row per CDR3 protein. The data show around 14,000 distinct CDR3 sequences, roughly 64% seen once. Material for sequencing was total T cells sorted from blood. The receptor set was obtained from a man between 35 and 55 years old in good health.

This clonotype was seen only once. The rearrangement uses TRBV29-1 and TRBJ2-5, with D maybe TRBD1 (6 bases). The germline CDR1 and CDR2 sequences are SQVTM and ANQGSEA. The V and J ends lost 7 bases and 5 bases respectively, with 14 bases between them. The CDR3 runs 12 residues. The CDR3 DNA reads as TGCAGCGGAAAACAGGGTGTTGAGACCCAGTACTTC. It specifies CSGKQGVETQYF.

This clonotype was observed once. The genes are TRBV7-9 and TRBJ2-3, with a weak D call TRBD2 (7 bases). Deletions cut 0 bases from V and 1 base from J, with 11 bases between. Germline CDR1 and CDR2: SEHNR and FQNEAQ (reference sequence). The CDR3 runs 16 residues. Here the CDR3 DNA reads TGTGCCAGCAGCTTAGCGGAGGGGGGGGGCACAGATACGCAGTATTTT. Its translation: CASSLAEGGGTDTQYF.

The gene calls are TRBV19 and TRBJ2-2, with D maybe TRBD1 (8 bases). Germline loops: CDR1 LNHDA, CDR2 SQIVND (reference sequence). The CDR3 loop spans 16 amino acids. V was pared by 6 bases and J by 0 bases, with 14 bases between. CDR3 sequence: CASSQRGQANTGELFF. CDR3 DNA: TGTGCCAGTAGCCAGCGGGGACAGGCGAACACCGGGGAGCTGTTTTTT.

The rearrangement joins TRBV5-1 to TRBJ2-1, with D unclear. Trimming took 2 bases from V and 5 from J, leaving 8 bases between them. This CDR3 region has 13 residues. CDR1 is SGHRS, CDR2 YFSETQ, per germline. CDR3 in amino acids: CASSLRANNEQFF. The CDR3 nucleotides read TGCGCCAGCAGCTTACGGGCCAACAATGAGCAGTTCTTC.

The chain employs TRBV6-5 and TRBJ1-1; D remains unclear. Germline values: CDR1 MNHEY, CDR2 SVGAGI. This CDR3 region has 13 residues. Between the trimmed V and J ends, which lost 7 bases and 7 bases, there was a span of 16 bases. As DNA, the CDR3 is TGTGCCAGCATCCAATTGGGCAGAAATGAAGCTTTCTTT. Encoded protein: CASIQLGRNEAFF.

As DNA, the CDR3 is TGTGCCTGGAGTGTACTGAAAGAAGACGAGCAGTACTTC. Encoded protein: CAWSVLKEDEQYF. The chain joins TRBV30 to TRBJ2-7; D call uncertain. CDR1 GTSNPN and CDR2 SVGIG come from the germline V gene (reference sequence). With 0 bases removed from V and 5 bases from J, the gap between germline ends came to 11 bases. This CDR3 has 13 residues.